The 20 T cell receptor beta chains in this list originate from one sample, sequenced in a study of blood T cells in healthy people across ages. Sample-barcoded 5' priming and a J-beta primer mix drove a second PCR of roughly 7 to 11 cycles. TCRdb reprocessed the 5' RACE reads via MiXCR and lists one record per CDR3 protein. The sample lists about 650,000 distinct CDR3 sequences, roughly 32% seen once, with 15% in the top ten. The specimen was blood. Every receptor here comes from a woman aged 80 or over in good health.

This clonotype was recorded once. This may arise from a read error, as a much more abundant clone is one base away. The chain combines TRBV27 with TRBJ2-5; possible D gene TRBD2, 6 bases. V dropped 0 bases and J dropped 1 base, with 15 bases sitting between them. The CDR3 loop spans 17 amino acids. Looked up from germline, CDR1 is MNHEY and CDR2 is SMNVEV (reference sequence). CDR3 protein: CASSLSFGDFSQETQYF. CDR3 bases: TGTGCCAGCAGTTTATCGTTTGGGGACTTTTCCCAAGAGACCCAGTACTTC.

This clonotype was observed a few times. A much larger clone differs from this one at a single base, so this may be a read error. The chain employs TRBV12-3 or TRBV12-4 and TRBJ2-3, with a weak D call TRBD1 (6 bases). The CDR3 consists of 17 residues. For the CDR3, the DNA is TGTACCAGCAGTTTGTTTCCACCGACAGGTTCCGGGGATACGCAGTATTTT. Amino acid sequence: CTSSLFPPTGSGDTQYF.

About this clonotype: This may come from a read error, since a much larger clone is one base off. The V call is TRBV20-1, the J call TRBJ2-6; no firm D call. CDR1 is DFQATT and CDR2 is SNEGSKA in the germline V gene (reference sequence). This CDR3 has 15 residues. V lost 3 bases to trimming and J lost 0 bases, with 9 bases between them. CDR3: CSARSAGSGANVLTF. The CDR3 bases are TGCAGTGCTAGGTCTGCAGGCTCTGGGGCCAACGTCCTGACTTTC.

In its sample, this clonotype was seen a few times. One base away lies a much larger clone, so this may be a sequencing read error. The chain employs TRBV5-1 and TRBJ2-5, with a weak D call TRBD1 (5 bases). This CDR3 spans 14 amino acids. Trimming pared 4 bases from V and 11 bases from J, leaving 21 bases between. The germline CDR1 and CDR2 sequences are SGHRS and YFSETQ. CDR3 in amino acids: CASSLTVSYNEQYF. The CDR3 nucleotides are TGCGCCAGCAGCCTGACAGTGTCCTACAATGAGCAGTACTTC.

This clonotype has a handful of counts. Sequence at one end of the junction differs from germline and may be a read error. This chain connects TRBV6-1 to TRBJ2-5; D is undetermined. Germline CDR1 is MNHNS and CDR2 is SASEGT. The CDR3 is 14 amino acids. CDR3 sequence: CASREAGAGETQYF. CDR3 coding DNA: TGTGCCAGCAGGGAAGCCGGTGCCGGCGAGACCCAGTACTTC.

Many counts were recorded for this clonotype. The rearrangement joins TRBV5-1 to TRBJ2-1, with 9 bases identical to TRBD2. The germline V gene encodes CDR1 SGHRS and CDR2 YFSETQ. There are 17 residues in the CDR3. V gave up 4 bases and J gave up 8 bases; unmatched junction bases: 16. CDR3 region: CASSPVSRGGARDEQFF. The CDR3 DNA sequence: TGCGCCAGCAGCCCCGTCTCTCGCGGGGGGGCTCGGGATGAGCAGTTCTTC.

This clonotype was observed a handful of times. A read error may be the cause here, since a much bigger clone is one base away. The V and J genes are TRBV5-5 and TRBJ2-5, with 12 bases aligning to TRBD1. With V trimmed by 4 bases and J by 5 bases, 6 bases remained unmatched. The CDR3 loop spans 15 amino acids. Germline CDR1 and CDR2: SGHKS and YYEKEE (reference sequence). This chain's CDR3 is CASSDGTGGWETQYF. CDR3 DNA: TGTGCCAGCAGCGACGGGACAGGGGGCTGGGAGACCCAGTACTTC.

This clonotype was seen at least ten times. This chain connects TRBV29-1 to TRBJ2-5; 11 bases fit TRBD2. Trimming at V came to 4 bases and at J to 5 bases, leaving 3 bases not matched to a gene. This CDR3 comprises 13 residues. Germline assignment: CDR1 SQVTM and CDR2 ANQGSEA. CDR3 bases: TGCAGCGTTGGAGTAGCGGGGGGGGAGACCCAGTACTTC. Its translation: CSVGVAGGETQYF.

This clonotype was detected ten times or more. The chain combines TRBV9 with TRBJ2-5, with D tentatively TRBD1 (6 bases). There are 13 residues in the CDR3. V lost 1 base, J lost 7 bases, and 11 bases lay in between. CDR1 is SGDLS, CDR2 YYNGEE, per germline. The chain's CDR3 is CASSVSGDRTQYF. The CDR3 DNA is TGTGCCAGCAGCGTATCAGGGGATAGGACCCAGTACTTC.

This clonotype came up many times. The rearrangement joins TRBV7-9 to TRBJ1-6; D is unclear. Trimming shortened V by 1 base and J by 8 bases, and 12 bases separated the two germline ends. Germline CDR1 and CDR2: SEHNR and FQNEAQ (reference sequence). The CDR3 is 15 amino acids. CDR3 loop: CASSLETGSYSPLHF. The CDR3 nucleotides are TGTGCCAGCAGCTTAGAGACCGGGTCCTATTCACCCCTCCACTTT.

At least ten counts were recorded for this clonotype. With a much larger clone just one base away, this may be a read error. This rearrangement joins TRBV25-1 to TRBJ2-5; no clear D gene. CDR3 size: 13 residues. The ends were cut back, 6 bases at V and 6 bases at J, with 14 bases in the middle. Germline CDR1 reads MGHDK; CDR2 reads SYGVNS. The CDR3 DNA reads TGTGCCAGCAGGGAGAGTGGGTTCCAGACCCAGTACTTC. It codes for CASRESGFQTQYF.

Note on this clonotype: A read error may be the cause here, since a much bigger clone is one base away. This sequence joins TRBV7-9 and TRBJ1-2; TRBD1 might be the D (5 bases). The CDR3 extends over 15 amino acids. V shed 2 bases and J shed 4 bases, with 14 bases lying between them. In germline, CDR1 is SEHNR, CDR2 FQNEAQ (reference sequence). CDR3 DNA sequence: TGTGCCAGCAGCTTAAGGGGAGCCAACTCCTATGGCTACACCTTC. It encodes CASSLRGANSYGYTF.

In the case of this clonotype: This sequence may be a read error, since a much larger clone differs from it by one base. The CDR3 coding sequence is TGTGCCAGCAGGTTAGCAGGCGTTAATGAAAAACTGTTTTTT. Protein: CASRLAGVNEKLFF. The chain uses TRBV12-3 or TRBV12-4 and TRBJ1-4; D not resolved. CDR3 size: 14 residues.

This clonotype has at least ten counts. The V and J genes are TRBV5-1 and TRBJ2-3, with D possibly matching TRBD2 (5 bases). Germline CDR1 and CDR2: SGHRS and YFSETQ. This CDR3 region has 13 residues. The ends were cut back, 0 bases at V and 4 bases at J, with 6 bases in the middle. Here the CDR3 reads CASSLGRADTQYF. The DNA of the CDR3 is TGCGCCAGCAGCTTGGGGCGGGCAGATACGCAGTATTTT.

The genes are TRBV19 and TRBJ2-7; D ambiguous. CDR1 LNHDA and CDR2 SQIVND come from the germline V gene (reference sequence). The CDR3 covers 12 residues. V lost 11 bases and J lost 8, with 19 bases in between. CDR3 DNA: TGTGCCTCCAAAGACGAAGTTTCCAAGCAGTACTTC. Translation: CASKDEVSKQYF.

At least ten counts were recorded for this clonotype. The J gene is TRBJ2-1, the V gene TRBV7-9; D unresolved. The CDR3 has 14 amino acids. V was trimmed by 3 bases and J by 5 bases, leaving 11 bases between them. Germline V lookup: CDR1 SEHNR, CDR2 FQNEAQ (reference sequence). The CDR3 coding sequence is TGTGCCAGCAGCTTTGGCCACGTGGACAATGAGCAGTTCTTC. This encodes CASSFGHVDNEQFF.

In its sample, this clonotype was seen many times. J is TRBJ2-5 and V is TRBV20-1, with 15 bases lining up with TRBD2. CDR1 is DFQATT, CDR2 SNEGSKA, per germline (reference sequence). The trim removed 3 bases at V and 0 bases at J, leaving 11 bases unmatched. This CDR3 spans 19 amino acids. The CDR3 protein is CSARNLRGLAGGDQETQYF. The CDR3 DNA sequence: TGCAGTGCTAGGAACCTGAGGGGACTAGCGGGGGGAGACCAAGAGACCCAGTACTTC.

The rearrangement joins TRBV15 to TRBJ2-2, with TRBD1 as a possible D gene (6 bases). The V end was cut by 3 bases, the J end by 1 base, with 12 bases between. This CDR3 has 16 amino acids. Germline V lookup: CDR1 LNHNV, CDR2 YYDKDF (reference sequence). The DNA for the CDR3 is TGTGCCACCAGCAGGGCTACAGGGATGAACACCGGGGAGCTGTTTTTT. Translation gives CATSRATGMNTGELFF.

The V and J genes are TRBV7-3 and TRBJ1-5; 7 bases are a match to TRBD1. The CDR3 runs 16 residues. V lost 11 bases to trimming and J lost 6 bases; unmatched junction nucleotides: 19. In germline, CDR1 is SGHTA, CDR2 FQGTGA. The CDR3 is CADEREGATGCQPQHF. CDR3 in DNA: TGTGCCGATGAGCGAGAGGGGGCCACGGGATGTCAGCCCCAGCATTTT.

The V call is TRBV20-1, the J call TRBJ2-3; no clear D. CDR1 DFQATT and CDR2 SNEGSKA come from the germline V gene (reference sequence). This CDR3 region has 15 residues. The V end lost 3 bases, the J end lost 2 bases, and 15 bases lay between the germline ends. CDR3 in DNA: TGCAGTGCTAGTAGAGACGGACGGTCCACAGATACGCAGTATTTT. Its protein is CSASRDGRSTDTQYF.